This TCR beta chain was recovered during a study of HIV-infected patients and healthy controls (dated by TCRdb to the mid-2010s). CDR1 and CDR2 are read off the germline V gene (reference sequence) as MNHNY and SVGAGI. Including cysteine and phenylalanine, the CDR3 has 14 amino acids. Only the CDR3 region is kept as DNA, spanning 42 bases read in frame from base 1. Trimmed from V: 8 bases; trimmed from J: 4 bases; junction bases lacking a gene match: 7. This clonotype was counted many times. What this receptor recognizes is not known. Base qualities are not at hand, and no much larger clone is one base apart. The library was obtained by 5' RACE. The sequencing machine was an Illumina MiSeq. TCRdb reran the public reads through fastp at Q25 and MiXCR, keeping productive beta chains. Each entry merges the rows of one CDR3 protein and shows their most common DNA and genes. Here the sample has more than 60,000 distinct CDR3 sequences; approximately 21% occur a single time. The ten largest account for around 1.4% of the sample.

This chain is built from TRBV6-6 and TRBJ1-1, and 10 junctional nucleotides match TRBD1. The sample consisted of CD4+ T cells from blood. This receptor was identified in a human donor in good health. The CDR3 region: CASYSGQGGTEAFF. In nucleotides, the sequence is TGTGCCAGCTACTCCGGACAGGGGGGCACTGAAGCTTTCTTT.